Below are 13 T cell receptor beta chains sequenced from a single sample in a study of T cell clonality in common variable immunodeficiency. Study-wide points: Fewer deletions and N-nucleotide insertions were reportedly seen in common variable immunodeficiency TCR beta sequences.

For these TCRs, the target antigens are not known. TCRdb's table, derived via immunoSEQ multiplex PCR, lists solely in-frame clones and lacks some. The repertoire consists of fewer than 20,000 clones, none detected only once. Sequenced input: peripheral blood mononuclear cells. The source of these receptors is a human donor with common variable immunodeficiency.

This clone was observed many times. The read terminates 3 residues ahead of where the CDR3 ends, so the germline J gene completes it. The J gene is TRBJ1-2, the V gene TRBV6-1, with D possibly matching TRBD1 (5 bases). Looked up from germline, CDR1 is MNHNS and CDR2 is SASEGT. The length of the CDR3 is 14 residues. The CDR3 region is CASSEGRLYGTYTF. The CDR3 DNA, read in part, is TGTGCCAGCAGTGAGGGACGACTCTATGGGACT.

In this sample, this clone turned up a few times. The observed sequence ends 3 residues before the CDR3 terminus, with the missing tail filled in from the germline J gene. J is TRBJ2-7 and V is TRBV6-2 or TRBV6-3; 12 bases line up with TRBD2. Germline CDR1 and CDR2: MNHEY and SVGEGT. The CDR3 contains 15 residues. After removal of 6 bases from V and 2 bases from J, the junction contained 5 bases not matched to a gene. The CDR3 sequence is CASSRLAGATYEQYF. CDR3 DNA, as far as it was read: TGTGCCAGCAGCCGACTAGCGGGAGCCACCTACGAG.

On this clone itself: The read is 3 residues too short to cover the CDR3 end, so that end is filled in from the germline J gene. The rearrangement joins TRBV6-2 or TRBV6-3 to TRBJ2-5, with D unresolved. The CDR3 loop spans 11 amino acids. V was pared by 5 bases and J by 4 bases, with 5 bases between. Germline V gene data show CDR1 as MNHEY and CDR2 as SVGEGT. CDR3 protein: CASSLVETQYF. CDR3 DNA (partial): TGTGCCAGCAGTCTCGTAGAGACC.

The sequenced CDR3 bases are TGTGCCAGCAGCGAGGCGGACGAG. This sequence encodes CASSEADE. The whole CDR3 region reads CASSEADEQYF. This rearrangement joins TRBV7-9 to TRBJ2-7; D gene unclear. The read is 3 residues too short to cover the CDR3 end, so that end is filled in from the germline J gene. Trimming took 5 bases from V and 5 from J, leaving 7 bases between them. This CDR3 has 11 residues. The germline V gene encodes CDR1 SEHNR and CDR2 FQNEAQ (reference sequence).

This clone was recorded at least ten times. The CDR3 end lies 3 residues beyond the end of the read and is filled in from the germline J gene. The chain combines TRBV7-9 with TRBJ1-1, with D perhaps TRBD1 (5 bases). There are 15 residues in the CDR3. V lost 5 bases to trimming and J lost 4 bases, with 17 bases between them. In germline, CDR1 is SEHNR, CDR2 FQNEAQ (reference sequence). The CDR3 here is CASSELDPGGTEAFF. CDR3 DNA, as far as it was read: TGTGCCAGCAGCGAGTTAGACCCCGGGGGCACTGAA.

This clone showed up just a few times. The sequence runs out 3 residues before the end of the CDR3; the remainder is reconstructed from the germline J gene. The chain joins TRBV19 to TRBJ2-1; D possibly corresponds to TRBD2 (6 bases). Trimming took off 3 bases at V and 7 bases at J, with 19 bases between the two ends. Germline V gene sequence: CDR1 LNHDA, CDR2 SQIVND (reference sequence). The CDR3 extends over 16 amino acids. The CDR3: CASSMIRGGYNNEQFF. The CDR3 bases that were read are TGTGCCAGTAGTATGATCCGGGGAGGCTACAATAATGAG.

The table lists this clone with a few counts. The CDR3 end lies 3 residues beyond the end of the read and is filled in from the germline J gene. The rearrangement links TRBV11-1 to TRBJ1-2; tentative D call: TRBD1 (5 bases). The CDR3 loop spans 13 amino acids. Germline CDR1 is SGHAT and CDR2 is FQDESV (reference sequence). V was trimmed by 0 bases and J by 3 bases, leaving 5 bases between them. The CDR3 DNA, read in part, is TGTGCCAGCAGCTTAGCAGGGGACTATGGC. Protein sequence: CASSLAGDYG. Given in full, the CDR3 is CASSLAGDYGYTF.

Remarks on this clone: The missing CDR3 end, 3 residues past where the read stops, is filled in from the germline J gene. The chain uses TRBV7-3 and TRBJ1-1; D perhaps matches TRBD1 (5 bases). V shed 7 bases and J shed 3 bases, with 12 bases lying between them. CDR1 is SGHTA and CDR2 is FQGTGA in the germline V gene. This CDR3 contains 13 residues. The DNA read from the CDR3 is TGTGCCAGCACCGCAGGGAGGGACACTGAA. It translates to CASTAGRDTE. The whole CDR3 sequence reads CASTAGRDTEAFF.

The table lists this clone with many counts. The read terminates 3 residues before the CDR3 end, so the remaining end is supplied by the germline J gene. The rearrangement joins TRBV6-2 or TRBV6-3 to TRBJ1-5, with a weak D call TRBD1 (5 bases). The CDR3 is 14 amino acids. CDR1 and CDR2 from the germline V gene are MNHEY and SVGEGT. Trimming left V 8 bases short and J 2 bases short, with 13 bases between. CDR3 in amino acids: CASRDGGGNQPQHF. The CDR3 bases that were read are TGTGCCAGCCGCGACGGGGGGGGCAATCAGCCC.

This clone was observed a handful of times. The CDR3 end lies 3 residues beyond the end of the read and is filled in from the germline J gene. V and J are TRBV5-1 and TRBJ2-1, with a tentative D call TRBD1 (5 bases). Trimming removed 1 base from V and 7 bases from J, with 6 bases in between. The CDR3 runs 12 residues. CDR1 and CDR2 (germline): SGHRS, YFSETQ. The CDR3 sequence: CASSLQGNEQFF. The DNA read from the CDR3 is TGCGCCAGCAGCTTGCAGGGAAATGAG.

This clone was detected ten times or more. Read sequence stops 3 residues before the CDR3 end, and the germline J gene provides the missing end. The V call is TRBV20-1, the J call TRBJ1-2; TRBD1 aligns across 7 bases. This CDR3 has 12 amino acids. Germline V gives CDR1 DFQATT, CDR2 SNEGSKA (reference sequence). V lost 6 bases, J lost 6 bases, and 7 bases stayed unmatched. The covered CDR3 bases are TGCAGTGCCCCGACAGGGTATAATGGC. This codes for CSAPTGYNG. The whole CDR3 is CSAPTGYNGYTF.

This clone was recorded many times. Read coverage stops 3 residues before the CDR3 terminus; the germline J gene supplies the remainder. The rearrangement uses TRBV19 and TRBJ2-2, with 7 nucleotides matching TRBD2. The length of the CDR3 is 14 residues. In germline, CDR1 is LNHDA, CDR2 SQIVND (reference sequence). J lost 7 bases, V lost 5 bases, and 7 bases had no gene match. CDR3 DNA (partial): TGTGCCAGTAGTTGGCGGGAGTGGGTCGGGGAG. Translation gives CASSWREWVGE. The complete CDR3 reads CASSWREWVGELFF.

Concerning this clone: The read terminates 3 residues before the CDR3 end, so the remaining end is supplied by the germline J gene. V usage is TRBV19 and J usage is TRBJ1-2; a possible D gene is TRBD1 (5 bases). Looked up from germline, CDR1 is LNHDA and CDR2 is SQIVND (reference sequence). This CDR3 spans 15 amino acids. Trimming left V 7 bases short and J 2 bases short, with 17 bases between. The chain's CDR3 is CASTLRGGANYGYTF. The sequenced part of the CDR3 DNA is TGTGCCAGTACCCTCCGGGGGGGAGCGAACTATGGC.